This TCR beta chain emerged from a study of blood T cell repertoires in COVID-19. Using immunoSEQ multiplex PCR, the repertoire was profiled, and TCRdb retains in-frame clones only, with some absent. The sample shows 150,000 to 200,000 clones, more than 75% of them seen only once. V lost 0 bases and J 5 bases, leaving 11 bases between the germline ends. This CDR3 is built from 14 residues. CDR1 is SGHRS and CDR2 is YFSETQ in the germline V gene. The chain combines TRBV5-1 with TRBJ1-2; tentatively, D is TRBD1 (6 bases). This receptor was obtained from a woman between 50 and 59 years old with active or convalescent COVID-19. The sample comprised peripheral blood. The CDR3 protein is CASSLDGGGYGYTF. The DNA of the CDR3 is TGCGCCAGCAGCTTGGATGGGGGCGGGTATGGCTACACCTTC.